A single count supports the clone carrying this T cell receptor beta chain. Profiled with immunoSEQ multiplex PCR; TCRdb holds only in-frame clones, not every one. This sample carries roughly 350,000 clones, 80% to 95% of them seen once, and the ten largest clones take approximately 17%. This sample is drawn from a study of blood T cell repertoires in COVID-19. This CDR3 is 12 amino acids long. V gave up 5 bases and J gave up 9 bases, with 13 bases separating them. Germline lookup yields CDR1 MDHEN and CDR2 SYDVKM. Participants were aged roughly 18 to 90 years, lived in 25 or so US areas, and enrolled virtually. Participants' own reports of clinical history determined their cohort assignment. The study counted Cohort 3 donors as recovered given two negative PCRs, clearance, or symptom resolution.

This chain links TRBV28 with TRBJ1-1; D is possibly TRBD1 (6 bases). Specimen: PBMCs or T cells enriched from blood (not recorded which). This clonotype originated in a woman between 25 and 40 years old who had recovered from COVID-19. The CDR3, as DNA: TGTGCCAGCAGTCCAACAGGGCCGAAAGCTTTCTTT. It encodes CASSPTGPKAFF. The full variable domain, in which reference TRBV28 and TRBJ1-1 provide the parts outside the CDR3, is DVKVTQSSRYLVKRTGEKVFLECVQDMDHENMFWYRQDPGLGLRLIYFSYDVKMKEKGDIPEGYSVSREKKERFSLILESASTNQTSMYLCASSPTGPKAFFGQGTRLTVV.